These 25 T cell receptor beta chains originate from one sample sequenced in a study of T cell responses to AZD1222 COVID-19 vaccine. Repertoires were generated with immunoSEQ multiplex PCR, while TCRdb's copy carries only in-frame clones and drops some. Here the sample spans over 150,000 clones, around 89% being singletons. Sequencing used peripheral blood, obtained 28 days after the second AZD1222 dose. These receptors were collected from an adult who received the AZD1222 COVID-19 vaccine.

With regard to this clone: The sample carries other DNA sequences with the same CDR3. The genes are TRBV6-5 and TRBJ1-1; a weak D match, TRBD1 (5 bases). Germline loops: CDR1 MNHEY, CDR2 SVGAGI. The CDR3 consists of 12 residues. The V gene lost 8 bases and the J gene lost 6 bases, with 13 bases spanning the gap. CDR3 sequence reads: CASGRGRAEAFF. CDR3 coding DNA: TGTGCCAGCGGGAGGGGAAGGGCTGAAGCTTTCTTT.

The CDR3 DNA reads as TGCGCCAGCAGCCCCTGGGACAGCGGCTTTAACTATGGCTACACCTTC. This gives the protein CASSPWDSGFNYGYTF. The rearrangement links TRBV4-3 to TRBJ1-2; 7 nucleotides agree with TRBD1. The CDR3 is 16 residues long. Germline CDR1 LGHNA, CDR2 YSLEER. V lost 4 bases to trimming and J lost 1 base; unmatched junction nucleotides: 9.

A note on this clone: This specimen includes other DNA sequences encoding the same CDR3. This chain connects TRBV5-1 to TRBJ1-1; a weak D match, TRBD1 (5 bases). The length of the CDR3 is 13 residues. CDR1 is SGHRS, CDR2 YFSETQ, per germline. Between the trimmed V and J ends, which lost 4 bases and 2 bases, there was a span of 9 bases. The CDR3 here is CASSTQGNTEAFF. In DNA form, the CDR3 reads TGCGCCAGCAGCACCCAGGGAAACACTGAAGCTTTCTTT.

The V gene is TRBV7-6, the J gene TRBJ2-7, with 7 bases lining up with TRBD1. The germline gives CDR1 SGHVS, CDR2 FNYEAQ. This CDR3 is built from 15 residues. With V trimmed by 2 bases and J by 0 bases, 4 bases remained unmatched. The CDR3 DNA follows: TGTGCCAGCAGCTTAAACGGGGACAGCTCCTACGAGCAGTACTTC. This sequence encodes CASSLNGDSSYEQYF.

This chain uses TRBV7-2 with TRBJ2-7; D tentatively fits TRBD1 or TRBD2 (6 bases each). CDR1 SGHTA and CDR2 FQGNSA come from the germline V gene. The CDR3 covers 13 residues. The germline V and J ends were trimmed by 3 bases and 3 bases, with 9 bases remaining between them. As DNA, the CDR3 is TGTGCCAGCAGCTTTGGAGGGGGCTACGAGCAGTACTTC. Its protein is CASSFGGGYEQYF. The full variable domain, with the rest looked up from reference TRBV7-2 and TRBJ2-7, is GAGVSQSPSNKVTEKGKDVELRCDPISGHTALYWYRQSLGQGLEFLIYFQGNSAPDKSGLPSDRFSAERTGGSVSTLTIQRTQQEDSAVYLCASSFGGGYEQYFGPGTRLTVT.

The chain carries TRBV5-1 and TRBJ1-1; unclear D gene. Germline lookup yields CDR1 SGHRS and CDR2 YFSETQ. This CDR3 comprises 13 residues. Trimming shortened V by 2 bases and J by 6 bases, and 11 bases separated the two germline ends. CDR3: CASSFVTQAEAFF. The CDR3 nucleotides are TGCGCCAGCAGCTTTGTTACTCAGGCTGAAGCTTTCTTT.

This clone was seen a single time. The chain recombines TRBV19 with TRBJ1-2; TRBD1 matches 8 bases. CDR3 length equals 13 residues. Germline-derived CDR1 and CDR2 are LNHDA and SQIVND (reference sequence). With 3 bases clipped from V and 8 bases from J, the junction kept 5 bases outside the gene matches. The CDR3: CASSMDRERGYTF. The DNA for the CDR3 is TGTGCCAGTAGTATGGACAGGGAGAGAGGCTACACCTTC.

The CDR3 coding sequence is TGTGCCAGCAGCCCAGGACCGGGACAGCAGCTTACCTCTTATGGCTACACCTTC. It translates to CASSPGPGQQLTSYGYTF. V is TRBV5-4 and J is TRBJ1-2; 7 positions match TRBD1. The germline V gene has CDR1 SGHNT and CDR2 YYREEE (reference sequence). The ends lost 4 bases at V and 5 bases at J; junction bases unmatched: 20. The CDR3 totals 18 residues.

V usage is TRBV14 and J usage is TRBJ2-2; D is perhaps TRBD2 (6 bases). In germline, CDR1 is SGHDN, CDR2 FVKESK. The germline V and J ends were trimmed by 1 base and 0 bases, with 15 bases remaining between them. The length of the CDR3 is 18 residues. The CDR3: CASSQGISGPTNTGELFF. Written as DNA, the CDR3 is TGTGCCAGCAGCCAAGGTATCAGCGGGCCCACGAACACCGGGGAGCTGTTTTTT.

This sequence joins TRBV5-6 and TRBJ2-7; D unclear. V was pared by 0 bases and J by 0 bases, with 13 bases between. This CDR3 comprises 16 residues. CDR1 is SGHDT, CDR2 YYEEEE, per germline. Here the CDR3 reads CASSLEGRRNSYEQYF. The CDR3 region has the DNA TGTGCCAGCAGCTTGGAGGGTAGAAGAAACTCCTACGAGCAGTACTTC.

This sequence joins TRBV28 and TRBJ2-1; D unclear. The CDR3 sequence is 10 residues long. Trimming took off 5 bases at V and 5 bases at J, with 1 base between the two ends. Germline assignment: CDR1 MDHEN and CDR2 SYDVKM. The CDR3 loop reads CASSDNEQFF. The CDR3 region has the DNA TGTGCCAGCAGTGACAATGAGCAGTTCTTC.

The V gene is TRBV6-2 or TRBV6-3, the J gene TRBJ1-1; 8 positions match TRBD1. V trimming: 3 bases; J trimming: 1 base; junction bases outside the gene matches: 7. Germline loops: CDR1 MNHEY, CDR2 SVGEGT. The CDR3 sequence is 16 residues long. The CDR3 is CASSYKTGTGNTEAFF. As DNA, the CDR3 is TGTGCCAGCAGTTATAAGACCGGGACAGGGAACACTGAAGCTTTCTTT.

The rearrangement links TRBV11-2 to TRBJ1-2; D remains ambiguous. Looked up from germline, CDR1 is SGHAT and CDR2 is FQNNGV. The CDR3 runs 15 residues. Trimming removed 4 bases at V and 3 bases at J, with 15 bases between. The CDR3 nucleotides are TGTGCCAGCAGCTCGATACGATCGACGGACTATGGCTACACCTTC. Translated, it gives CASSSIRSTDYGYTF.

V and J are TRBV7-8 and TRBJ1-5, with D uncertain. Looked up from germline, CDR1 is SGHVS and CDR2 is FQNEAQ. The CDR3 runs to 12 residues. The V and J ends lost 5 bases and 8 bases respectively, with 10 bases between them. The CDR3 loop is CASSPGGEPQHF. The CDR3 nucleotides read TGTGCCAGCAGCCCGGGAGGAGAGCCCCAGCATTTT.

The chain employs TRBV18 and TRBJ2-1; 16 positions agree with TRBD2. The germline V gene encodes CDR1 KGHSH and CDR2 LQKENI. The CDR3 contains 19 residues. V shed 1 base, J shed 6 bases, and the junction held 9 bases outside the gene matches. CDR3 region: CASSPLPSGTSGGANEQFF. The CDR3 DNA follows: TGTGCCAGCTCACCACTTCCCTCGGGGACTAGCGGGGGGGCCAATGAGCAGTTCTTC. Drawing the rest from reference TRBV18 and TRBJ2-1, the complete variable domain is NAGVMQNPRHLVRRRGQEARLRCSPMKGHSHVYWYRQLPEEGLKFMVYLQKENIIDESGMPKERFSAEFPKEGPSILRIQQVVRGDSAAYFCASSPLPSGTSGGANEQFFGPGTRLTVL.

The V and J genes are TRBV6-2 or TRBV6-3 and TRBJ1-4; no firm D call. V was pared by 0 bases and J by 5 bases, with 10 bases between. There are 15 residues in the CDR3. Looked up from germline, CDR1 is MNHEY and CDR2 is SVGEGT. CDR3 nucleotide sequence: TGTGCCAGCAGTTACTCAGGAGGAGACAATGAAAAACTGTTTTTT. Residues: CASSYSGGDNEKLFF.

The V call is TRBV7-9, the J call TRBJ2-3, with D possibly TRBD2 on 5 matching bases. The V gene lost 4 bases and the J gene lost 2 bases, with 10 bases spanning the gap. The germline V gene has CDR1 SEHNR and CDR2 FQNEAQ (reference sequence). The CDR3 consists of 14 residues. CDR3 nucleotides: TGTGCCAGCAGCTCCGAGGGCCTCACAGATACGCAGTATTTT. This encodes CASSSEGLTDTQYF.

V gene TRBV30 combines with J gene TRBJ1-2; possibly TRBD1 for D (5 bases). CDR1 and CDR2 from the germline V gene are GTSNPN and SVGIG (reference sequence). V dropped 5 bases and J dropped 8 bases, with 15 bases sitting between them. CDR3 length: 12 residues. The CDR3 region is CAWQRKGMGYTF. CDR3 coding DNA: TGTGCCTGGCAAAGAAAGGGGATGGGCTACACCTTC. Using reference TRBV30 and TRBJ1-2 for the parts outside the CDR3, the full variable domain is SQTIHQWPATLVQPVGSPLSLECTVEGTSNPNLYWYRQAAGRGLQLLFYSVGIGQISSEVPQNLSASRPQDRQFILSSKKLLLSDSGFYLCAWQRKGMGYTFGSGTRLTVV.

J is TRBJ1-1 and V is TRBV29-1; possibly TRBD1 for D (5 bases). The V and J ends lost 7 bases and 0 bases respectively, with 9 bases between them. CDR1 and CDR2 (germline): SQVTM, ANQGSEA. The CDR3 has 12 amino acids. CDR3 in amino acids: CSAEGLNTEAFF. CDR3 sequence (DNA): TGCAGCGCCGAGGGGTTGAACACTGAAGCTTTCTTT.

The chain employs TRBV4-1 and TRBJ1-1; D not resolved. The CDR3 has 12 residues. Trimming stripped 0 bases from V and 7 bases from J, with 6 bases between. Germline V CDR1 and CDR2: MGHRA, YSYEKL. CDR3 protein: CASSQDSGEAFF. CDR3 nucleotide sequence: TGCGCCAGCAGCCAAGATTCGGGTGAAGCTTTCTTT.

The genes are TRBV6-5 and TRBJ1-1, with no clear D. This CDR3 is built from 13 residues. V lost 6 bases, J lost 10 bases, and 18 bases lay in between. Germline assignment: CDR1 MNHEY and CDR2 SVGAGI. The DNA of the CDR3 is TGTGCCAGCAGCCTCGGGCCCCACAAGGGAGCTTTCTTT. This codes for CASSLGPHKGAFF.

The gene calls are TRBV7-3 and TRBJ1-2; possible D gene TRBD1, 6 bases. The CDR3 contains 13 residues. Germline CDR1 and CDR2: SGHTA and FQGTGA. Trimming pared 6 bases from V and 3 bases from J, leaving 11 bases between. This chain's CDR3 is CASRDPGDYGYTF. CDR3 DNA: TGTGCCAGCAGGGACCCAGGGGACTATGGCTACACCTTC.

This clone was counted a single time. The gene calls are TRBV2 and TRBJ2-1; D might be TRBD2 (5 bases). The V end lost 6 bases, the J end lost 15 bases, and 33 bases lay between the germline ends. Per germline, CDR1 SNHLY and CDR2 FYNNEI. CDR3 length: 17 amino acids. Here the CDR3 DNA reads TGTGCCAGCAGAACCTCAGGCGACTATTCTCCCCACCCCGCTGGGTTCTTC. It is translated as CASRTSGDYSPHPAGFF.

The chain is built from TRBV11-2 and TRBJ1-2; 7 bases are a match to TRBD1. V was pared by 0 bases and J by 4 bases, with 5 bases of the junction left unmatched. The CDR3 spans 15 residues. CDR1 is SGHAT and CDR2 is FQNNGV in the germline V gene. CDR3 DNA sequence: TGTGCCAGCAGCTTAGAATCCCACAGGGGCTATGGCTACACCTTC. This gives the protein CASSLESHRGYGYTF.

The chain's CDR3 is CASSLQAGEQYF. DNA of the CDR3: TGTGCCAGCAGCTTGCAGGCCGGCGAGCAGTACTTC. The genes are TRBV5-8 and TRBJ2-7; no firm D call. V lost 1 base to trimming and J lost 6 bases, with 8 bases between them. Germline V gene sequence: CDR1 SGHTS, CDR2 YDEGEE. The CDR3 loop spans 12 amino acids.